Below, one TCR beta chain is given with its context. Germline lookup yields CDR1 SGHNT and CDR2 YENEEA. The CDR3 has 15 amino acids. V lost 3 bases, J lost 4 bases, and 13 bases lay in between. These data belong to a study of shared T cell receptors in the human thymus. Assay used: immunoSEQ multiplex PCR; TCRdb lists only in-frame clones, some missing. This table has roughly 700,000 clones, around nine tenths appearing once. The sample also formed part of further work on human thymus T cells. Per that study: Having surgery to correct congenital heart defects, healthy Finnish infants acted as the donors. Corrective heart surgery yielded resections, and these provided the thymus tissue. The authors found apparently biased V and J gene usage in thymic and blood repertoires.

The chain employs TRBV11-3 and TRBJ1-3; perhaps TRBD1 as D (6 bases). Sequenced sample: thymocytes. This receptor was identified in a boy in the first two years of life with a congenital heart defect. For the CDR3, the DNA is TGTGCCAGCAGCTTTCGTGGGGGCCGAGGAAACACCATATATTTT. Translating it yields CASSFRGGRGNTIYF.